This TCR beta chain was sequenced in a study of T cells in Graves' hyperthyroidism and ophthalmopathy. The TCR beta CDR3 regions underwent amplification using RNA transcripts as the source. A first-round RT-PCR of the TCR CDR3 used the HTBI primer set. TCRdb reanalysed the multiplex PCR reads using MiXCR and keeps one entry per CDR3 protein. Of approximately 590,000 distinct CDR3 sequences in the sample, around 14% were seen once. V dropped 2 bases and J dropped 4; count of bases not matched to a gene: 5. Germline lookup yields CDR1 SGDLS and CDR2 YYNGEE. CDR3 size: 14 residues. Patients aged 18 to 65 had newly diagnosed hyperthyroidism lasting under 2 months.

The sample taken for sequencing was blood. The clonotype originates from a woman aged 25 to 39 with Graves' hyperthyroidism. This chain connects TRBV9 to TRBJ1-2, with 7 bases fitting TRBD1. CDR3 residues: CASSVMGQPYGYTF. CDR3 nucleotide sequence: TGTGCCAGCAGCGTTATGGGACAGCCCTATGGCTACACCTTC. The variable domain in full, completed from reference TRBV9 and TRBJ1-2, reads DSGVTQTPKHLITATGQRVTLRCSPRSGDLSVYWYQQSLDQGLQFLIQYYNGEERAKGNILERFSAQQFPDLHSELNLSSLELGDSALYFCASSVMGQPYGYTFGSGTRLTVV.